These 20 T cell receptor beta chains originate from one sample sequenced in a study of CD8 T cells in Susac syndrome. Reverse transcription of roughly 0.45 to 1 ug RNA was performed with random hexamers. TCRdb ran MiXCR on the immunoSEQ multiplex PCR reads and lists one entry per CDR3 protein. The sample lists approximately 190,000 distinct CDR3 sequences, approximately 94% occurring once. Material for sequencing was CD4+ T cells from PBMCs. The receptors were gathered from a human donor with Susac syndrome.

The J gene is TRBJ2-3, the V gene TRBV6-5; D gene unclear. CDR1 is MNHEY and CDR2 is SVGAGI in the germline V gene. The V and J ends lost 6 bases and 4 bases respectively, with 8 bases between them. There are 12 residues in the CDR3. The CDR3 spells CASRSRADTQYF. For the CDR3, the DNA is TGTGCCAGCAGAAGCCGCGCAGATACGCAGTATTTT.

The rearrangement links TRBV7-2 to TRBJ2-1; no clear D gene. Trimming took 1 base from V and 4 from J, leaving 11 bases between them. This CDR3 has 15 amino acids. The germline V gene encodes CDR1 SGHTA and CDR2 FQGNSA. The CDR3 DNA sequence: TGTGCCAGCAGCTTAGTTGGGGAACCATACAATGAGCAGTTCTTC. Translated: CASSLVGEPYNEQFF.

This chain connects TRBV9 to TRBJ2-7, with 10 bases fitting TRBD1. The CDR3 is 14 residues long. V was clipped by 2 bases and J by 7 bases; unmatched bases: 6. Germline CDR1 SGDLS, CDR2 YYNGEE. In DNA, the CDR3 is TGTGCCAGCAGCGTGGACAGGGGGTTGGGGGAGCAGTACTTC. Translating gives CASSVDRGLGEQYF.

This sequence joins TRBV12-3 or TRBV12-4 and TRBJ2-1; 14 nucleotides align to TRBD2. The V and J ends lost 3 bases and 13 bases, in that order; junction bases with no gene match: 8. The length of the CDR3 is 15 residues. The CDR3 region is CASSFAWTSGGRQFF. For the CDR3, the DNA is TGTGCCAGCAGTTTTGCCTGGACTAGCGGGGGGCGACAGTTCTTC.

This clonotype was seen more than once but under ten times. The chain joins TRBV12-3 or TRBV12-4 to TRBJ2-2, with TRBD2 identical over 9 bases. J gave up 3 bases and V 1 base, and 0 bases lay outside the gene matches. The CDR3 is 15 amino acids. CDR3 nucleotides: TGTGCCAGCAGTTTAGGCGGGGGGGACACCGGGGAGCTGTTTTTT. It yields the protein CASSLGGGDTGELFF.

This rearrangement joins TRBV12-3 or TRBV12-4 to TRBJ1-2; 7 bases match TRBD1. The CDR3 length is 13 residues. V lost 6 bases, J lost 4 bases, and 5 bases stayed unmatched. In DNA, the CDR3 is TGTGCCAGCAGACCACAGGGGCCCTATGGCTACACCTTC. As protein: CASRPQGPYGYTF.

This chain links TRBV20-1 with TRBJ2-2; the D gene is possibly TRBD1 (5 bases). Per germline, CDR1 DFQATT and CDR2 SNEGSKA (reference sequence). This CDR3 has 16 amino acids. Trimming removed 3 bases at V and 0 bases at J, with 14 bases between. The DNA for the CDR3 is TGCAGTGCTAGCGTGAGCGACAGAGCGAACACCGGGGAGCTGTTTTTT. Protein: CSASVSDRANTGELFF.

The chain combines TRBV12-3 or TRBV12-4 with TRBJ2-7; no clear D. V lost 6 bases to trimming and J lost 3 bases, with 15 bases between them. The CDR3 runs 14 residues. The chain's CDR3 is CASSHTNNGYEQYF. CDR3 nucleotide sequence: TGTGCCAGCAGCCATACAAACAACGGCTACGAGCAGTACTTC.

The chain carries TRBV18 and TRBJ2-2, with 7 bases lining up with TRBD2. This CDR3 has 15 amino acids. Germline V gene lookup returns CDR1 KGHSH and CDR2 LQKENI. The V segment lost 2 bases and the J segment 2 bases; nucleotides outside the gene matches: 2. CDR3 DNA: TGTGCCAGCTCACCAACGGGGGGAAACACCGGGGAGCTGTTTTTT. Its protein product is CASSPTGGNTGELFF.

The chain joins TRBV7-2 to TRBJ1-6, with D perhaps TRBD1 (5 bases). The germline V gene encodes CDR1 SGHTA and CDR2 FQGNSA. CDR3 length: 15 amino acids. V was pared by 5 bases and J by 10 bases, with 18 bases between. The CDR3 DNA sequence: TGTGCCAGCAGCCCAATGCAGGGTTATGGATCACCCCTCCACTTT. Protein product: CASSPMQGYGSPLHF.

The J gene is TRBJ2-3, the V gene TRBV6-5; the D gene is possibly TRBD1 (6 bases). Germline V gene lookup returns CDR1 MNHEY and CDR2 SVGAGI. Trimming cost V 6 bases and J 3 bases, with 16 bases left between them. This CDR3 region has 15 residues. CDR3 nucleotides: TGTGCCAGCAGCGCGACACACAGGGAGACAGATACGCAGTATTTT. Its protein is CASSATHRETDTQYF.

The V call is TRBV4-3, the J call TRBJ2-1; maybe TRBD1 (5 bases). The CDR3 has 15 residues. Germline assignment: CDR1 LGHNA and CDR2 YSLEER. Trimming shortened V by 2 bases and J by 2 bases, and 10 bases separated the two germline ends. CDR3 bases: TGCGCCAGCAGCCAAACAGGTGTCACCTACAATGAGCAGTTCTTC. Translated: CASSQTGVTYNEQFF.

The chain recombines TRBV20-1 with TRBJ2-1; unclear D gene. CDR3 length equals 16 residues. Per germline, CDR1 DFQATT and CDR2 SNEGSKA (reference sequence). V was cut by 2 bases and J by 4 bases, with 18 bases left in between. The CDR3, as DNA: TGCAGTGCTAGATCCCGCGCGCCTAGTTTGTACAATGAGCAGTTCTTC. As protein: CSARSRAPSLYNEQFF.

The chain links TRBV2 to TRBJ2-1; TRBD2 is a possible D gene (7 bases). The CDR3 has 15 residues. V lost 1 base and J 5 bases, leaving 12 bases between the germline ends. Germline V lookup: CDR1 SNHLY, CDR2 FYNNEI. CDR3 nucleotide sequence: TGTGCCAGCAGTGAAGGCGCGGGGGCCGACAATGAGCAGTTCTTC. The encoded protein is CASSEGAGADNEQFF.

The chain is built from TRBV29-1 and TRBJ1-6; tentative D call: TRBD1 (5 bases). CDR1 is SQVTM, CDR2 ANQGSEA, per germline. The CDR3 covers 13 residues. The germline V and J ends were trimmed by 6 bases and 3 bases, with 9 bases remaining between them. DNA of the CDR3: TGCAGCGTGGAGACAGACTATAATTCACCCCTCCACTTT. This translates into CSVETDYNSPLHF.

In its sample, this clonotype was seen once. V and J are TRBV20-1 and TRBJ2-5, with 12 nucleotides matching TRBD2. The CDR3 is 14 residues long. The junction had 2 bases not matched to a gene; V was cut back by 3 bases and J by 3 bases. Germline V gene data show CDR1 as DFQATT and CDR2 as SNEGSKA (reference sequence). The CDR3 region is CSARRLAGEETQYF. The CDR3 nucleotides read TGCAGTGCTAGGAGACTAGCGGGGGAAGAGACCCAGTACTTC.

The V gene is TRBV29-1, the J gene TRBJ2-1, with TRBD1 matching over 11 bases. V shed 3 bases, J shed 7 bases, and the junction held 8 bases outside the gene matches. Per the germline V gene, CDR1 is SQVTM and CDR2 is ANQGSEA. This CDR3 comprises 15 residues. The CDR3 nucleotides are TGCAGCGTTGAGCGCCGGGACAGGGGGTGGAATGAGCAGTTCTTC. It translates to CSVERRDRGWNEQFF.

The chain employs TRBV27 and TRBJ2-3, with a weak D call TRBD1 (5 bases). The CDR3 spans 16 residues. V lost 3 bases and J lost 0, with 13 bases in between. The germline V gene has CDR1 MNHEY and CDR2 SMNVEV (reference sequence). As DNA, the CDR3 is TGTGCCAGCAGTTTCAGACAGCGATCTAGCACAGATACGCAGTATTTT. Encoded protein: CASSFRQRSSTDTQYF.

The chain uses TRBV30 and TRBJ2-3, with D perhaps matching TRBD2 (5 bases). Germline-derived CDR1 and CDR2 are GTSNPN and SVGIG (reference sequence). This CDR3 is built from 15 residues. V lost 3 bases, J lost 8 bases, and 21 bases lay in between. CDR3 residues: CAWRKDPNGEVTQYF. In nucleotides, the CDR3 is TGTGCCTGGAGGAAGGACCCCAACGGGGAAGTTACGCAGTATTTT.

This clonotype has a single count. This chain links TRBV20-1 with TRBJ1-2; tentative D call: TRBD1 (5 bases). This CDR3 comprises 16 residues. Germline V gene lookup returns CDR1 DFQATT and CDR2 SNEGSKA (reference sequence). V was cut by 1 base and J by 2 bases, with 17 bases left in between. CDR3 residues: CSARAGVQAGNYGYTF. The CDR3 region has the DNA TGCAGTGCTAGAGCGGGGGTACAGGCCGGGAACTATGGCTACACCTTC.